This T cell receptor beta chain was documented in a study of OX40 agonist ivuxolimab in advanced cancers. Across the study: Patients took ivuxolimab, an agonistic anti-OX40 (CD134) antibody. Patients in dose escalation had liver, melanoma, kidney or head and neck cancers. The study, taken as a whole, reports: At doses 0.1 to 3.0 mg/kg, CD4+ and CD8+ clones expanded. The antigens recognized by the expanded peripheral T cells, that is their antigen specificity, were not determined.

For this clone: The antigen is not known.

Profiled with immunoSEQ multiplex PCR; TCRdb holds only in-frame clones, not every one. The sample gives 15,000 to 20,000 clones, approximately 85% of which show up once; roughly a third is in the top ten. This receptor was obtained from an adult with an advanced solid tumor such as melanoma, head and neck, liver or kidney cancer. The starting material was CD4+ or CD8+ T cells sorted from blood, obtained in a trial of the OX40 agonist ivuxolimab.

CDR3 residues: CASSAAGQGFGYTF. CDR3 DNA: TGTGCCAGCAGCGCCGCCGGACAGGGGTTTGGCTACACCTTC. This sequence joins TRBV7-2 and TRBJ1-2; the match to TRBD1 covers 9 bases. The V segment lost 5 bases and the J segment 7 bases; nucleotides outside the gene matches: 8. Germline CDR1 reads SGHTA; CDR2 reads FQGNSA. CDR3 length: 14 residues.